The clone carrying this TCR beta chain was recorded a few times. The CDR3 is 13 amino acids. Per the germline V gene, CDR1 is SEHNR and CDR2 is FQNEAQ (reference sequence). J was trimmed by 4 bases and V by 5 bases; bases with no gene match: 3. Libraries were prepared by immunoSEQ multiplex PCR; TCRdb keeps only in-frame clonotypes and omits some of them. Of some 350,000 clones in the sample, approximately 67% were seen once. This entry is derived from a study of cytotoxic CD8 clonotypes in ibrutinib-treated CLL. Study-level information: Researchers reported around 10 relapsed/refractory and fewer than 16 treatment-naive patients, some 18 of them IGHV unmutated.

This sequence joins TRBV7-9 and TRBJ2-7; TRBD2 matches at 9 bases. This receptor was identified in a human donor with chronic lymphocytic leukemia. The sequencing used PBMCs, collected after 36 months of ibrutinib treatment. CDR3 coding DNA: TGTGCCAGCAGCCATAGCGGGAGTTACGAGCAGTACTTC. Amino acids: CASSHSGSYEQYF.